This entry is about one TCR beta chain. The antigen remains undetermined. Sequenced by immunoSEQ multiplex PCR; TCRdb stores in-frame clones only, minus some. The top ten hold approximately 23% of the sample, which has about 24,000 clones, around 77% seen once. ViraFEST assay sequencing came after antigen-specific CD4+ T cells were expanded with viral peptide pools. Around day 10 of culture, CD4+ T cells were separated out. Participants were given two doses of BNT162b2 or mRNA-1273 vaccine. Nucleocapsid antibodies stayed negative before and after vaccination, showing no earlier SARS-CoV-2 infection. In culture with approximately 10 IU/ml IL-2 and about 9.7 ug/ml peptides, PBMC were grown at some 2 million per well. This specimen belongs to a study of vaccination effects on CD4 cells after COVID-19. The sequence came from a human donor who received a COVID-19 vaccine. Sequencing was performed on CD4+ T cells from PBMCs cultured with HCoV-NL63 spike peptides, taken after COVID-19 vaccination.

The CDR3 DNA reads TGTGCCAGCTCTCGTGGGCCTGAGACCCAGTACTTC. Translating it yields CASSRGPETQYF. The J gene is TRBJ2-5, the V gene TRBV18; D call uncertain. With 6 bases removed from V and 5 bases from J, the gap between germline ends came to 10 bases. Germline CDR1 is KGHSH and CDR2 is LQKENI. This CDR3 spans 12 amino acids.